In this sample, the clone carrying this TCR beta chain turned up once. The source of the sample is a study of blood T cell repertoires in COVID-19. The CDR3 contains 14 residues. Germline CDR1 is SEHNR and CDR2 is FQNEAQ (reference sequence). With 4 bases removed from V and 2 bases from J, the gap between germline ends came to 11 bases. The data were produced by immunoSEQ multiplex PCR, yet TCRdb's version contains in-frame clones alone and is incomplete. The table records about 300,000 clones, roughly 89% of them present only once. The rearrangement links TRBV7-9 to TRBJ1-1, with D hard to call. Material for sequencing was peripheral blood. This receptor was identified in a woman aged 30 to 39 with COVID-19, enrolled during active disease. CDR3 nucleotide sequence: TGTGCCAGCAGCTCCCTTACAGAAAACACTGAAGCTTTCTTT. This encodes CASSSLTENTEAFF.